The next 25 T cell receptor beta chains were all read from a single sample in a study of control samples from healthy donors and cancer patients. Libraries were prepared by immunoSEQ multiplex PCR; TCRdb keeps only in-frame clonotypes and omits some of them. The data show approximately 100,000 clones, roughly 92% seen once. The source material was blood. The receptors derive from a human donor in good health. The donor label of this sample is uncertain.

The chain has TRBV28 and TRBJ1-5, with a tentative D call TRBD1 (5 bases). Germline CDR1 is MDHEN and CDR2 is SYDVKM. This CDR3 region has 14 residues. V lost 3 bases to trimming and J lost 1 base, with 7 bases between them. The CDR3 nucleotides read TGTGCCAGCAGTTTCCAGGGCAGCAATCAGCCCCAGCATTTT. This sequence encodes CASSFQGSNQPQHF.

V usage is TRBV6-1 and J usage is TRBJ1-6, with D uncertain. The germline V gene has CDR1 MNHNS and CDR2 SASEGT. The germline V and J ends were trimmed by 1 base and 8 bases, with 15 bases remaining between them. This CDR3 has 16 amino acids. The chain's CDR3 is CASSEVPGIGDSPLHF. For the CDR3, the DNA is TGTGCCAGCAGTGAAGTTCCGGGTATCGGTGATTCACCCCTCCACTTT.

About this clone itself: This specimen includes other DNA sequences encoding the same CDR3. For the CDR3, the DNA is TGTGCCAGCAGTTACGGGGCAAACTATGGCTACACCTTC. This translates into CASSYGANYGYTF. The V gene is TRBV6-5, the J gene TRBJ1-2, with D perhaps matching TRBD1 (5 bases). Trimming took off 2 bases at V and 2 bases at J, with 6 bases between the two ends. CDR3 length: 13 residues. CDR1 MNHEY and CDR2 SVGAGI come from the germline V gene.

This clone was counted once. The V call is TRBV7-2, the J call TRBJ1-2; no firm D call. The CDR3 spans 14 residues. CDR1 and CDR2 (germline): SGHTA, FQGNSA. V was shortened by 4 bases and J by 2 bases, with 11 bases between the two germline ends. Written as DNA, the CDR3 is TGTGCCAGCAGCTATGGCGGAGGAAACTATGGCTACACCTTC. Protein product: CASSYGGGNYGYTF.

The chain couples TRBV10-1 to TRBJ1-5; D uncertain. The CDR3 runs to 13 residues. The germline V and J ends were trimmed by 7 bases and 2 bases, with 9 bases remaining between them. Germline CDR1 and CDR2: WNHNN and SYGVQD (reference sequence). In nucleotides, the CDR3 is TGCGCCAGCACCGAGGTGGGCAATCAGCCCCAGCATTTT. This gives the protein CASTEVGNQPQHF.

V gene TRBV25-1 combines with J gene TRBJ1-6; no reliable D call. The germline V and J ends were trimmed by 6 bases and 6 bases, with 9 bases remaining between them. CDR3 length equals 13 residues. The V gene's germline CDR1 is MGHDK and CDR2 SYGVNS. The CDR3 loop reads CASRELSNSPLHF. The CDR3 coding sequence is TGTGCCAGCAGGGAACTTAGTAATTCACCCCTCCACTTT.

This sequence joins TRBV19 and TRBJ1-1; D not resolved. V was cut by 2 bases and J by 1 base, with 8 bases left in between. Looked up from germline, CDR1 is LNHDA and CDR2 is SQIVND (reference sequence). The CDR3 contains 14 residues. The CDR3 sequence is CASSIIGRNTEAFF. DNA for the CDR3: TGTGCCAGTAGTATAATAGGTCGGAACACTGAAGCTTTCTTT.

The rearrangement uses TRBV7-2 and TRBJ2-7; TRBD1 matches at 8 bases. Germline assignment: CDR1 SGHTA and CDR2 FQGNSA. Trimming removed 5 bases from V and 4 bases from J; junction bases left unmatched: 7. The CDR3 has 14 residues. The chain's CDR3 is CASSEDRGGYEQYF. The CDR3 DNA sequence: TGTGCCAGCAGCGAAGACAGGGGAGGATACGAGCAGTACTTC.

The genes are TRBV5-8 and TRBJ1-1; TRBD1 aligns across 9 bases. This CDR3 contains 13 residues. The trim removed 4 bases at V and 7 bases at J, leaving 5 bases unmatched. Germline values: CDR1 SGHTS, CDR2 YDEGEE. The CDR3, as DNA: TGTGCCAGCAGCGGGTGGACAGGGGTTGAAGCTTTCTTT. Translation: CASSGWTGVEAFF.

This chain uses TRBV7-9 with TRBJ1-5, with no clear D. This CDR3 comprises 13 residues. In germline, CDR1 is SEHNR, CDR2 FQNEAQ (reference sequence). Trimming took off 6 bases at V and 7 bases at J, with 13 bases between the two ends. CDR3 region: CASRHRPVQPQHF. The CDR3 nucleotides read TGTGCCAGCAGACATCGACCGGTCCAGCCCCAGCATTTT. The complete variable domain, with remaining parts taken from reference TRBV7-9 and TRBJ1-5, reads DTGVSQNPRHKITKRGQNVTFRCDPISEHNRLYWYRQTLGQGPEFLTYFQNEAQLEKSRLLSDRFSAERPKGSFSTLEIQRTEQGDSAMYLCASRHRPVQPQHFGDGTRLSIL.

This clone was counted a few times. The rearrangement links TRBV10-3 to TRBJ1-1; D unclear. Trimming took off 6 bases at V and 3 bases at J, with 5 bases between the two ends. Per the germline V gene, CDR1 is ENHRY and CDR2 is SYGVKD. The CDR3 length is 11 residues. The CDR3, as DNA: TGTGCCATCAGGGAAGACACTGAAGCTTTCTTT. Translated: CAIREDTEAFF.

Ten or more counts support this clone. CDR3 nucleotides: TGTGCCAGCAGCCAAAATACAGGGTCCAATCAGCCCCAGCATTTT. Its translation: CASSQNTGSNQPQHF. The chain has TRBV3-1 (or the pseudogene TRBV3-2) and TRBJ1-5, with a tentative D call TRBD1 (6 bases). Trimming shortened V by 2 bases and J by 3 bases, and 11 bases separated the two germline ends. The CDR3 has 15 residues. Germline-derived CDR1 and CDR2 are LGHDT and YNNKEL (reference sequence).

In nucleotides, the CDR3 is TGCGCCAGCAGTGATAGCCCTAGCGGGGATCCCACAGATACGCAGTATTTT. Translation: CASSDSPSGDPTDTQYF. This chain joins TRBV10-2 and TRBJ2-3; TRBD2 matches at 9 bases. With 3 bases clipped from V and 2 bases from J, the junction kept 9 bases outside the gene matches. CDR1 is WSHSY, CDR2 SAAADI, per germline. CDR3 length equals 17 residues.

This chain connects TRBV5-5 to TRBJ2-1; D not resolved. CDR1 is SGHKS, CDR2 YYEKEE, per germline (reference sequence). The CDR3 extends over 13 amino acids. The V gene lost 4 bases and the J gene lost 9 bases, with 14 bases spanning the gap. This chain's CDR3 is CASSTLTTGEQFF. Written as DNA, the CDR3 is TGTGCCAGCAGCACACTGACCACGGGTGAGCAGTTCTTC.

CDR3 in amino acids: CASSPQGVRTPLHF. Here the CDR3 DNA reads TGTGCCAGCAGCCCTCAGGGGGTTCGGACACCCCTCCACTTT. The chain employs TRBV14 and TRBJ1-6, with 7 bases lining up with TRBD1. CDR3 length: 14 residues. CDR1 and CDR2 from the germline V gene are SGHDN and FVKESK. V shed 4 bases, J shed 11 bases, and the junction held 8 bases outside the gene matches. The variable domain in full, completed from reference TRBV14 and TRBJ1-6, reads EAGVTQFPSHSVIEKGQTVTLRCDPISGHDNLYWYRRVMGKEIKFLLHFVKESKQDESGMPNNRFLAERTGGTYSTLKVQPAELEDSGVYFCASSPQGVRTPLHFGNGTRLTVT.

The chain combines TRBV19 with TRBJ1-3, with D tentatively TRBD1 (6 bases). The ends were cut back, 4 bases at V and 0 bases at J, with 16 bases in the middle. The CDR3 totals 17 residues. Germline V gene lookup returns CDR1 LNHDA and CDR2 SQIVND (reference sequence). The CDR3 loop is CASSTTVIGGSGNTIYF. CDR3 in DNA: TGTGCCAGTAGTACGACGGTGATAGGGGGCTCTGGAAACACCATATATTTT.

The chain couples TRBV2 to TRBJ1-6; TRBD1 agrees at 7 bases. This CDR3 is built from 14 residues. The J segment lost 7 bases and the V segment lost 7 bases, leaving 7 bases of the junction unmatched. Per the germline V gene, CDR1 is SNHLY and CDR2 is FYNNEI. Here the CDR3 reads CASIGDSMNSPLHF. Here the CDR3 DNA reads TGTGCCAGCATTGGGGACAGCATGAATTCACCCCTCCACTTT.

This clone occurred once. This chain uses TRBV4-3 with TRBJ2-4; tentative D call: TRBD2 (7 bases). The CDR3 covers 16 residues. Trimming removed 0 bases from V and 7 bases from J, with 16 bases in between. In germline, CDR1 is LGHNA, CDR2 YSLEER. CDR3 sequence reads: CASSQDRGGAGNIQYF. In nucleotides, the CDR3 is TGCGCCAGCAGCCAAGATAGGGGGGGGGCCGGGAACATTCAGTACTTC.

V and J are TRBV7-8 and TRBJ1-1; D remains ambiguous. Germline V gene data show CDR1 as SGHVS and CDR2 as FQNEAQ. V lost 5 bases, J lost 1 base, and 14 bases lay in between. This CDR3 is 15 amino acids long. CDR3 sequence (DNA): TGTGCCAGCAGCCCTACGCGGCTGGGGAACACTGAAGCTTTCTTT. Its protein product is CASSPTRLGNTEAFF. The complete variable domain, with remaining parts taken from reference TRBV7-8 and TRBJ1-1, reads GAGVSQSPRYKVAKRGQDVALRCDPISGHVSLFWYQQALGQGPEFLTYFQNEAQLDKSGLPSDRFFAERPEGSVSTLKIQRTQQEDSAVYLCASSPTRLGNTEAFFGQGTRLTVV.

In DNA form, the CDR3 reads TGTGCCAGCAGCACAAGAACAGTGGCAAATTCACCCCTCCACTTT. Amino acids: CASSTRTVANSPLHF. The chain combines TRBV9 with TRBJ1-6; D gene unclear. V lost 4 bases, J lost 7 bases, and 15 bases lay in between. Germline lookup yields CDR1 SGDLS and CDR2 YYNGEE. This CDR3 has 15 amino acids. Supplemented by reference TRBV9 and TRBJ1-6, the full variable domain reads DSGVTQTPKHLITATGQRVTLRCSPRSGDLSVYWYQQSLDQGLQFLIQYYNGEERAKGNILERFSAQQFPDLHSELNLSSLELGDSALYFCASSTRTVANSPLHFGNGTRLTVT.

This sequence joins TRBV19 and TRBJ1-1; D is perhaps TRBD1 (6 bases). V was pared by 7 bases and J by 11 bases, with 17 bases between. CDR1 is LNHDA, CDR2 SQIVND, per germline (reference sequence). The CDR3 runs to 12 residues. As DNA, the CDR3 is TGTGCCAGTATAGGAAATGAGGGGGATGCTTTCTTT. It yields the protein CASIGNEGDAFF. The whole variable domain, filled in from reference TRBV19 and TRBJ1-1, reads DGGITQSPKYLFRKEGQNVTLSCEQNLNHDAMYWYRQDPGQGLRLIYYSQIVNDFQKGDIAEGYSVSREKKESFPLTVTSAQKNPTAFYLCASIGNEGDAFFGQGTRLTVV.

The chain employs TRBV29-1 and TRBJ1-1; D remains unclear. V lost 7 bases to trimming and J lost 0 bases, with 12 bases between them. Germline-derived CDR1 and CDR2 are SQVTM and ANQGSEA. CDR3 length: 13 residues. CDR3 bases: TGCAGCGCGAGCCAGGAATTGAACACTGAAGCTTTCTTT. Its translation is CSASQELNTEAFF.

This clone has a single count. The chain is built from TRBV5-1 and TRBJ2-3; D may correspond to TRBD1 or TRBD2 (5 bases each). The CDR3 runs 15 residues. The V gene's germline CDR1 is SGHRS and CDR2 YFSETQ. V gave up 1 base and J gave up 2 bases, with 11 bases separating them. CDR3 coding DNA: TGCGCCAGCAGCTTGTACGGGGCTCTCACAGATACGCAGTATTTT. Protein product: CASSLYGALTDTQYF.

The genes are TRBV5-1 and TRBJ2-1; D is perhaps TRBD1 or TRBD2 (5 bases each). Germline V gene data show CDR1 as SGHRS and CDR2 as YFSETQ. This CDR3 is built from 15 residues. V was shortened by 1 base and J by 7 bases, with 15 bases between the two germline ends. The CDR3 protein is CASSLFVGVGNEQFF. In DNA, the CDR3 is TGCGCCAGCAGCTTGTTTGTGGGGGTGGGGAATGAGCAGTTCTTC.

V gene TRBV9 combines with J gene TRBJ1-2; the match to TRBD1 covers 11 bases. With V trimmed by 0 bases and J by 6 bases, 7 bases remained unmatched. Looked up from germline, CDR1 is SGDLS and CDR2 is YYNGEE. The CDR3 totals 16 residues. The CDR3 DNA reads TGTGCCAGCAGCGTAGCCTGGACAGGGGGCGGCGATGGCTACACCTTC. Translated: CASSVAWTGGGDGYTF. Full variable domain (outside the CDR3, taken from reference TRBV9 and TRBJ1-2): DSGVTQTPKHLITATGQRVTLRCSPRSGDLSVYWYQQSLDQGLQFLIQYYNGEERAKGNILERFSAQQFPDLHSELNLSSLELGDSALYFCASSVAWTGGGDGYTFGSGTRLTVV.